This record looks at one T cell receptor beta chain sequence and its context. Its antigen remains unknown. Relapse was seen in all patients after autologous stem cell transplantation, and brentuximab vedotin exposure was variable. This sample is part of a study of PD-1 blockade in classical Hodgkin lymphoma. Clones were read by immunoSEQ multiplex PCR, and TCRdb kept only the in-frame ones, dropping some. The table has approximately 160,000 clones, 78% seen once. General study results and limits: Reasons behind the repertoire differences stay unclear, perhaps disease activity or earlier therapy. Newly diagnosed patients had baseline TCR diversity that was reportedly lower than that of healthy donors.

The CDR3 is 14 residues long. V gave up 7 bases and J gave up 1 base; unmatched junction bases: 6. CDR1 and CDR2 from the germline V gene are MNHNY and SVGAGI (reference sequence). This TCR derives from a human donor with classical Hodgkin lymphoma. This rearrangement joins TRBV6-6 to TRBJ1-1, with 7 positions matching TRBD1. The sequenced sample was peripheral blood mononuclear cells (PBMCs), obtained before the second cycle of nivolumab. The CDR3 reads CASMSDRRNTEAFF. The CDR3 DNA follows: TGTGCCAGCATGTCGGACAGGAGGAACACTGAAGCTTTCTTT.